In this sample, the clone carrying this TCR beta chain turned up a few times. Its antigen is as yet unknown. This CDR3 spans 13 amino acids. J gave up 5 bases and V 9 bases, and 10 bases lay outside the gene matches. A single record per CDR3 protein comes from TCRdb applying MiXCR to the 5' RACE reads. The sample records roughly 300,000 distinct CDR3 sequences, 7% to 9% being singletons. The record originates from a study of CD8 T cells in ankylosing spondylitis. Findings and caveats of the study: One TCR beta motif, made up of about 8 highly homologous variants, appeared characteristic of ankylosing spondylitis blood.

The clonotype was recovered from a male donor with ankylosing spondylitis. V is TRBV12-3 or TRBV12-4 and J is TRBJ2-7; TRBD2 matches 7 bases. The sequencing sample was made of blood, either unsorted or a sorted T cell fraction (not recorded which). The CDR3 loop reads CASAGTIPNEQYF. The CDR3, as DNA: TGTGCCAGTGCCGGGACTATCCCAAACGAGCAGTACTTC.